A single sample is the source of the 12 T cell receptor beta chains below, sequenced in a study of cytomegalovirus exposure and HLA in healthy donors. The primer mix had 60 Vbeta and 13 Jbeta primers. The assay was immunoSEQ multiplex PCR, and TCRdb's table has in-frame clones only and misses some. This listing includes roughly 120,000 clones. The material sequenced was PBMCs. The receptor set was obtained from a man aged 35 to 55 in good health and CMV-seronegative.

This chain joins TRBV29-1 and TRBJ2-2; D gene uncertain. V was cut by 3 bases and J by 1 base, with 9 bases left in between. Germline V lookup: CDR1 SQVTM, CDR2 ANQGSEA. CDR3 length: 14 amino acids. The CDR3: CSVDAQKNTGELFF. CDR3 coding DNA: TGCAGCGTTGATGCACAAAAGAACACCGGGGAGCTGTTTTTT.

V gene TRBV7-9 combines with J gene TRBJ1-4, with no clear D. The germline V and J ends were trimmed by 4 bases and 8 bases, with 8 bases remaining between them. Germline V gives CDR1 SEHNR, CDR2 FQNEAQ (reference sequence). This CDR3 region has 12 residues. CDR3 sequence reads: CASSSTREKLFF. The CDR3 DNA reads as TGTGCCAGCAGCTCTACGAGGGAAAAACTGTTTTTT.

CDR3 in DNA: TGTGCCAGCAGTGATACAAGTAACTACGAGCAGTACTTC. The encoded protein is CASSDTSNYEQYF. V and J are TRBV2 and TRBJ2-7; no definite D call. V was clipped by 3 bases and J by 3 bases, with 9 bases between them. Germline V gene lookup returns CDR1 SNHLY and CDR2 FYNNEI. The length of the CDR3 is 13 residues. The full variable domain, in which reference TRBV2 and TRBJ2-7 provide the parts outside the CDR3, is EPEVTQTPSHQVTQMGQEVILRCVPISNHLYFYWYRQILGQKVEFLVSFYNNEISEKSEIFDDQFSVERPDGSNFTLKIRSTKLEDSAMYFCASSDTSNYEQYFGPGTRLTVT.

The CDR3 loop reads CATSRAGWETQYF. Written as DNA, the CDR3 is TGTGCCACCAGCAGAGCGGGGTGGGAGACCCAGTACTTC. The chain combines TRBV15 with TRBJ2-5; TRBD2 might be the D (5 bases). V lost 1 base to trimming and J lost 5 bases, with 8 bases between them. The CDR3 length is 13 residues. In germline, CDR1 is LNHNV, CDR2 YYDKDF (reference sequence).

The V and J genes are TRBV19 and TRBJ2-7; 7 nucleotides match TRBD1. This CDR3 contains 15 residues. The V and J ends lost 3 bases and 3 bases, in that order; junction bases with no gene match: 8. Germline V gene sequence: CDR1 LNHDA, CDR2 SQIVND (reference sequence). This chain's CDR3 is CASSIRTGGDYEQYF. CDR3 sequence (DNA): TGTGCCAGTAGTATTCGGACAGGTGGAGACTACGAGCAGTACTTC.

V is TRBV9 and J is TRBJ2-7; TRBD2 matches at 7 bases. J was trimmed by 2 bases and V by 4 bases; bases with no gene match: 9. CDR1 is SGDLS, CDR2 YYNGEE, per germline. The CDR3 loop spans 15 amino acids. The CDR3 DNA reads TGTGCCAGCAGCCTCGGCGGGCTAGCGGCCTACGAGCAGTACTTC. Amino acid sequence: CASSLGGLAAYEQYF.

The chain uses TRBV7-6 and TRBJ2-1; 7 bases align to TRBD2. The V gene's germline CDR1 is SGHVS and CDR2 FNYEAQ. Unmatched junction bases numbered 3, after V lost 1 base and J lost 9 bases. This CDR3 region has 13 residues. This CDR3 reads CASSLGLAVEQFF. The CDR3 nucleotides read TGTGCCAGCAGCTTAGGCCTAGCGGTTGAGCAGTTCTTC. Together with reference TRBV7-6 and TRBJ2-1, the CDR3 gives the full variable domain: GAGVSQSPRYKVTKRGQDVALRCDPISGHVSLYWYRQALGQGPEFLTYFNYEAQQDKSGLPNDRFSAERPEGSISTLTIQRTEQRDSAMYRCASSLGLAVEQFFGPGTRLTVL.

This chain uses TRBV11-3 with TRBJ1-1; possibly TRBD1 for D (6 bases). The CDR3 has 17 residues. Trimming removed 1 base at V and 3 bases at J, with 18 bases between. The germline V gene encodes CDR1 SGHNT and CDR2 YENEEA. CDR3 nucleotide sequence: TGTGCCAGCAGCTTAGCCATCAGGGGCGGTAGGGACACTGAAGCTTTCTTT. Protein: CASSLAIRGGRDTEAFF.

The chain is built from TRBV6-1 and TRBJ2-7; no reliable D call. The length of the CDR3 is 14 residues. Germline V gene lookup returns CDR1 MNHNS and CDR2 SASEGT. Trimming cost V 8 bases and J 2 bases, with 16 bases left between them. CDR3: CASGSFGQAYEQYF. CDR3 DNA sequence: TGTGCCAGCGGGTCATTTGGCCAGGCCTACGAGCAGTACTTC.

V usage is TRBV15 and J usage is TRBJ1-2; a weak D match, TRBD1 (5 bases). The V gene's germline CDR1 is LNHNV and CDR2 YYDKDF (reference sequence). V was trimmed by 5 bases and J by 3 bases, leaving 28 bases between them. The CDR3 sequence is 19 residues long. The CDR3 sequence is CATSPKLRGGGKTDYGYTF. The CDR3 nucleotides read TGTGCCACCAGCCCCAAACTAAGGGGTGGTGGGAAAACGGACTATGGCTACACCTTC.

The chain couples TRBV5-1 to TRBJ2-3; D uncertain. Germline lookup yields CDR1 SGHRS and CDR2 YFSETQ. The CDR3 spans 14 residues. With 1 base removed from V and 0 bases from J, the gap between germline ends came to 6 bases. CDR3 sequence reads: CASSLTSSTDTQYF. CDR3 DNA: TGCGCCAGCAGCTTGACATCTAGCACAGATACGCAGTATTTT. Variable domain in full (rest from reference TRBV5-1 and TRBJ2-3): KAGVTQTPRYLIKTRGQQVTLSCSPISGHRSVSWYQQTPGQGLQFLFEYFSETQRNKGNFPGRFSGRQFSNSRSEMNVSTLELGDSALYLCASSLTSSTDTQYFGPGTRLTVL.

The chain joins TRBV7-2 to TRBJ2-3, with D tentatively TRBD2 (6 bases). Trimming cost V 4 bases and J 7 bases, with 15 bases left between them. Germline V gives CDR1 SGHTA, CDR2 FQGNSA. CDR3 length: 14 residues. CDR3 sequence reads: CASSSRRDSYTQYF. DNA of the CDR3: TGTGCCAGCAGCTCCAGGAGGGACTCCTATACGCAGTATTTT.